A single sample is the source of the 26 T cell receptor beta chains below, sequenced in a study of blood T cell repertoires in COVID-19 (dated by TCRdb to 2020 to 2022). Library method: the immunoSEQ multiplex PCR assay. TCRdb carries this immuneACCESS record with in-frame sequences only. Its versions omit some clonotypes, under half of them owing to an unresolved V gene in the studies checked, with the rest unexplained. Counted in this sample were 50,000 to 75,000 clones; roughly 91% of them appeared once. The top ten clones comprise roughly 8.6% of the sample. Sequencing was carried out using peripheral blood. These receptors came from a human donor in a cohort sampled during active COVID-19.

The table lists this clone with a count of one. This chain uses TRBV3-1 (or the pseudogene TRBV3-2) with TRBJ2-5, with 7 bases fitting TRBD1. Germline lookup yields CDR1 LGHDT and CDR2 YNNKEL (reference sequence). The V and J ends lost 2 bases and 3 bases, in that order; junction bases with no gene match: 3. The CDR3 length is 14 residues. The CDR3 DNA reads TGTGCCAGCAGCCAACGAGGGGGCGAAGAGACCCAGTACTTC. It encodes CASSQRGGEETQYF.

This chain links TRBV5-1 with TRBJ2-1; D may be TRBD2 (6 bases). CDR3 length equals 15 residues. V lost 2 bases and J 2 bases, leaving 11 bases between the germline ends. CDR1 is SGHRS, CDR2 YFSETQ, per germline. The CDR3 spells CASSFGGITYNEQFF. The CDR3 coding sequence is TGCGCCAGCAGCTTCGGCGGGATTACCTACAATGAGCAGTTCTTC.

This chain links TRBV12-3 or TRBV12-4 with TRBJ2-5; D might be TRBD2 (6 bases). The CDR3 is 13 residues long. V shed 7 bases and J shed 5 bases, with 14 bases lying between them. The CDR3 DNA reads TGTGCCAGCACCGGGCGGGGTTGGGAGACCCAGTACTTC. As protein: CASTGRGWETQYF.

This rearrangement joins TRBV4-3 to TRBJ1-6; tentatively, D is TRBD1 (5 bases). Trimming removed 1 base at V and 8 bases at J, with 15 bases between. This CDR3 contains 16 residues. Germline V CDR1 and CDR2: LGHNA, YSLEER. CDR3 protein: CASSQAFSGLYSPLHF. The CDR3 DNA reads as TGCGCCAGCAGCCAAGCCTTTTCAGGGTTGTATTCACCCCTCCACTTT.

CDR3 DNA: TGTGCCAGTAGTATTCCCGGGACTCGGGCTGAAGCTTTCTTT. Translating gives CASSIPGTRAEAFF. This chain uses TRBV19 with TRBJ1-1; D possibly corresponds to TRBD1 (5 bases). This CDR3 comprises 14 residues. CDR1 is LNHDA, CDR2 SQIVND, per germline (reference sequence). The V and J ends lost 3 bases and 6 bases respectively, with 14 bases between them.

V is TRBV18 and J is TRBJ2-2; 9 bases line up with TRBD1. Germline V gene data show CDR1 as KGHSH and CDR2 as LQKENI. The CDR3 loop spans 18 amino acids. The J segment lost 1 base and the V segment lost 6 bases, leaving 12 bases of the junction unmatched. The CDR3 DNA reads as TGTGCCAGCTCGACCGGGACAGGGATATGGCGGAACACCGGGGAGCTGTTTTTT. Its translation is CASSTGTGIWRNTGELFF.

This sequence joins TRBV4-2 and TRBJ1-6, with D unclear. This CDR3 region has 14 residues. Germline CDR1 is LGHNA and CDR2 is YNFKEQ. V shed 3 bases and J shed 7 bases, with 10 bases lying between them. The CDR3 loop is CASSHVGGNSPLHF. The CDR3 DNA sequence: TGTGCCAGCAGCCACGTAGGAGGGAATTCACCCCTCCACTTT.

The table lists this clone with a count of one. The chain recombines TRBV6-1 with TRBJ2-5; 10 nucleotides align to TRBD2. Germline V CDR1 and CDR2: MNHNS, SASEGT. V was pared by 1 base and J by 5 bases, with 7 bases of the junction left unmatched. The CDR3 has 16 residues. This CDR3 is CASSEVPSGSGETQYF. CDR3 sequence (DNA): TGTGCCAGCAGTGAAGTACCTAGCGGGAGTGGGGAGACCCAGTACTTC.

The chain uses TRBV3-1 (or the pseudogene TRBV3-2) and TRBJ1-2; D is undetermined. With 4 bases removed from V and 2 bases from J, the gap between germline ends came to 11 bases. The CDR3 loop spans 14 amino acids. Germline CDR1 reads LGHDT; CDR2 reads YNNKEL (reference sequence). CDR3 in amino acids: CASSRPPGNYGYTF. CDR3 nucleotide sequence: TGTGCCAGCAGCCGCCCCCCGGGGAACTATGGCTACACCTTC.

The CDR3 sequence is CAISGARGPVTGELFF. The CDR3 DNA follows: TGTGCCATCAGTGGGGCGAGGGGGCCCGTCACCGGGGAGCTGTTTTTT. The chain uses TRBV10-3 and TRBJ2-2; 7 bases are a match to TRBD1. Germline V gene sequence: CDR1 ENHRY, CDR2 SYGVKD. V dropped 4 bases and J dropped 4; count of bases not matched to a gene: 9. The CDR3 runs to 16 residues.

The chain combines TRBV5-4 with TRBJ2-1; 9 nucleotides match TRBD2. The CDR3 runs to 15 residues. Germline CDR1 and CDR2: SGHNT and YYREEE (reference sequence). J was trimmed by 7 bases and V by 0 bases; bases with no gene match: 5. CDR3 DNA: TGTGCCAGCAGCTTGGCTCCTCTAGCGGGGAATGAGCAGTTCTTC. This gives the protein CASSLAPLAGNEQFF.

V is TRBV4-1 and J is TRBJ2-5; 7 bases are shared with TRBD2. The CDR3 is 14 amino acids. Trimming at V came to 1 base and at J to 5 bases, leaving 4 bases not matched to a gene. Germline V gene sequence: CDR1 MGHRA, CDR2 YSYEKL. The CDR3 here is CASSQVRGGETQYF. The CDR3 bases are TGCGCCAGCAGCCAAGTACGGGGAGGGGAGACCCAGTACTTC.

This clone has just one count. The chain couples TRBV3-1 (or the pseudogene TRBV3-2) to TRBJ1-5; the D is unclear. Trimming removed 4 bases at V and 4 bases at J, with 14 bases between. Germline loops: CDR1 LGHDT, CDR2 YNNKEL (reference sequence). The CDR3 length is 15 residues. The CDR3 DNA reads as TGTGCCAGCAGCCCGCCCAGGTTAGGAAATCAGCCCCAGCATTTT. This gives the protein CASSPPRLGNQPQHF.

The gene calls are TRBV5-4 and TRBJ1-4; D might be TRBD1 (6 bases). The CDR3 length is 16 residues. Germline CDR1 reads SGHNT; CDR2 reads YYREEE (reference sequence). The V end was cut by 3 bases, the J end by 2 bases, with 14 bases between. In nucleotides, the CDR3 is TGTGCCAGCAGCTCGGGGGGGCGGCAGACTAATGAAAAACTGTTTTTT. Residues: CASSSGGRQTNEKLFF.

The rearrangement uses TRBV29-1 and TRBJ2-5; the D is unclear. This CDR3 contains 11 residues. Germline CDR1 and CDR2: SQVTM and ANQGSEA. V was clipped by 5 bases and J by 10 bases, with 14 bases between them. The CDR3 loop is CSVLKSQVQYF. The CDR3, as DNA: TGCAGCGTTCTTAAAAGTCAGGTCCAGTACTTC.

The chain uses TRBV5-4 and TRBJ1-1; D gene unclear. The V gene's germline CDR1 is SGHNT and CDR2 YYREEE (reference sequence). The germline V and J ends were trimmed by 4 bases and 4 bases, with 17 bases remaining between them. There are 15 residues in the CDR3. The CDR3 DNA reads TGTGCCAGCAGCGGAACCGAGAGGAGGAGCACTGAAGCTTTCTTT. It encodes CASSGTERRSTEAFF.

This clone has a single count. The chain couples TRBV5-4 to TRBJ2-5; 10 nucleotides line up with TRBD2. With V trimmed by 0 bases and J by 2 bases, 7 bases remained unmatched. CDR1 is SGHNT and CDR2 is YYREEE in the germline V gene (reference sequence). There are 17 residues in the CDR3. This CDR3 reads CASSLGPSGRSQETQYF. CDR3 DNA: TGTGCCAGCAGCTTGGGTCCTAGCGGGAGATCTCAAGAGACCCAGTACTTC. Combining the CDR3 with reference TRBV5-4 and TRBJ2-5 gives the whole variable domain ETGVTQSPTHLIKTRGQQVTLRCSSQSGHNTVSWYQQALGQGPQFIFQYYREEENGRGNFPPRFSGLQFPNYSSELNVNALELDDSALYLCASSLGPSGRSQETQYFGPGTRLLVL.

This chain connects TRBV3-1 (or the pseudogene TRBV3-2) to TRBJ2-7, with 7 bases that match TRBD2. V shed 0 bases, J shed 1 base, and the junction held 3 bases outside the gene matches. The CDR3 covers 15 residues. Germline V lookup: CDR1 LGHDT, CDR2 YNNKEL (reference sequence). CDR3 nucleotides: TGTGCCAGCAGCCAAGAGACTAGCCGGTCCTACGAGCAGTACTTC. Protein sequence: CASSQETSRSYEQYF.

The chain uses TRBV7-8 and TRBJ2-2, with 9 bases matching TRBD1. The CDR3 is 15 residues long. The germline V gene encodes CDR1 SGHVS and CDR2 FQNEAQ. V lost 8 bases and J lost 2; bases outside the gene matches: 6. CDR3 DNA sequence: TGTGCCAGCGCTGTACAGGGGGCTAACACCGGGGAGCTGTTTTTT. The encoded protein is CASAVQGANTGELFF.

This chain links TRBV5-1 with TRBJ2-3, with no clear D. This CDR3 region has 14 residues. Germline CDR1 reads SGHRS; CDR2 reads YFSETQ. Trimming shortened V by 1 base and J by 2 bases, and 8 bases separated the two germline ends. Written as DNA, the CDR3 is TGCGCCAGCAGCTTGATCCCCAACACAGATACGCAGTATTTT. It yields the protein CASSLIPNTDTQYF.

The chain joins TRBV11-2 to TRBJ2-5; possibly TRBD1 for D (6 bases). V shed 5 bases and J shed 1 base, with 14 bases lying between them. The CDR3 runs to 15 residues. Per the germline V gene, CDR1 is SGHAT and CDR2 is FQNNGV. The CDR3, as DNA: TGTGCCAGCAGCATCACACCGGACAGCCAAGAGACCCAGTACTTC. Protein product: CASSITPDSQETQYF.

The gene calls are TRBV19 and TRBJ2-7, with 7 bases fitting TRBD1. This CDR3 has 15 residues. V lost 4 bases and J lost 3; bases outside the gene matches: 9. Germline loops: CDR1 LNHDA, CDR2 SQIVND (reference sequence). The CDR3 nucleotides read TGTGCCAGTAGTACATCCTACAGGGGTCACTACGAGCAGTACTTC. Amino acid sequence: CASSTSYRGHYEQYF.

This clone has just one count. The rearrangement uses TRBV25-1 and TRBJ1-3, with 8 bases lining up with TRBD1. Germline trimming cut 8 bases from V and 4 bases from J; bases unmatched to any gene: 7. This CDR3 spans 14 amino acids. CDR1 is MGHDK, CDR2 SYGVNS, per germline. CDR3 sequence: CASSDRGKGNTIYF. The CDR3 bases are TGTGCCAGCTCAGACAGGGGTAAGGGAAACACCATATATTTT.

This rearrangement joins TRBV27 to TRBJ1-5; possible D gene TRBD1, 6 bases. This CDR3 contains 14 residues. CDR1 and CDR2 (germline): MNHEY, SMNVEV (reference sequence). Trimming took 6 bases from V and 3 from J, leaving 12 bases between them. The CDR3 loop is CASRLDSSNQPQHF. CDR3 DNA sequence: TGTGCCAGCAGACTGGACAGTTCCAATCAGCCCCAGCATTTT.

This chain uses TRBV30 with TRBJ1-2, with 8 nucleotides matching TRBD1. This CDR3 is 13 amino acids long. The V gene end was trimmed by 1 base and the J gene end by 4 bases; junction bases not matched to a gene: 2. Germline-derived CDR1 and CDR2 are GTSNPN and SVGIG (reference sequence). In DNA form, the CDR3 reads TGTGCCTGGAGTGACAGGGGGACCTATGGCTACACCTTC. Translation gives CAWSDRGTYGYTF.

V and J are TRBV5-5 and TRBJ2-3, with a weak D call TRBD2 (7 bases). The V end lost 2 bases, the J end lost 0 bases, and 13 bases lay between the germline ends. Per germline, CDR1 SGHKS and CDR2 YYEKEE (reference sequence). This CDR3 comprises 16 residues. CDR3 loop: CASSLYGRGSTDTQYF. CDR3 sequence (DNA): TGTGCCAGCAGCTTATATGGGAGGGGGAGCACAGATACGCAGTATTTT.